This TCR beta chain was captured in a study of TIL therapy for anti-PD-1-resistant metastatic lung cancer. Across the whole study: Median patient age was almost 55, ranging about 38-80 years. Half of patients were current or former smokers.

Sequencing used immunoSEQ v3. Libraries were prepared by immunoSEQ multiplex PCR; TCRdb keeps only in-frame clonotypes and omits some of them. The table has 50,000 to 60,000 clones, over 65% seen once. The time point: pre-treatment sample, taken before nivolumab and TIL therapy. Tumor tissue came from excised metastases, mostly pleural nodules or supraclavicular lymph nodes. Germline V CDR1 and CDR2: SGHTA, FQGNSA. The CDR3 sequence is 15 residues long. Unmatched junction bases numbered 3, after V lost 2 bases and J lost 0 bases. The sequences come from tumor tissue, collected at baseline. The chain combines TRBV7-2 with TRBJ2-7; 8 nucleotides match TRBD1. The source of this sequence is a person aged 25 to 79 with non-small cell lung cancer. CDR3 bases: TGTGCCAGCAGCTTACAGGGGGCGAGCTCCTACGAGCAGTACTTC. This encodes CASSLQGASSYEQYF.